One and the same sample provided the 10 T cell receptor beta chains below, sequenced in a study of cytomegalovirus exposure and HLA in healthy donors. PCR amplification relied on 60 Vbeta primers (plus 13 Jbeta primers). Clones were read by immunoSEQ multiplex PCR, and TCRdb kept only the in-frame ones, dropping some. The sample has about 100,000 clones, around four fifths seen once. Sequenced sample: PBMCs. These receptor sequences come from an older woman in good health and CMV-seronegative.

The chain has TRBV19 and TRBJ2-5; D is possibly TRBD2 (5 bases). The CDR3 has 17 amino acids. V dropped 5 bases and J dropped 1 base, with 20 bases sitting between them. The germline gives CDR1 LNHDA, CDR2 SQIVND (reference sequence). For the CDR3, the DNA is TGTGCCAGTAGTGCCCTTGGGGAGCTTAAGATCCAAGAGACCCAGTACTTC. This gives the protein CASSALGELKIQETQYF.

This rearrangement joins TRBV4-3 to TRBJ1-5; D is unresolved. CDR1 and CDR2 from the germline V gene are LGHNA and YSLEER. With 0 bases removed from V and 6 bases from J, the gap between germline ends came to 9 bases. The CDR3 has 14 amino acids. The CDR3 nucleotides read TGCGCCAGCAGCCAAGATGCCGGTCTTCAGCCCCAGCATTTT. The encoded protein is CASSQDAGLQPQHF.

In the case of this clone: Sequence at one end of the junction differs from germline and may be a read error. This chain links TRBV7-9 with TRBJ1-2, with 7 bases identical to TRBD1. The germline V gene encodes CDR1 SEHNR and CDR2 FQNEAQ (reference sequence). The CDR3 loop spans 16 amino acids. CDR3 sequence reads: CSSSFARGQHNYGYTF. The CDR3 bases are TGTTCCAGCAGCTTCGCCCGGGGACAGCATAACTATGGCTACACCTTC.

V gene TRBV25-1 combines with J gene TRBJ2-1; possible D gene TRBD2, 7 bases. The CDR3 sequence is 16 residues long. The germline V gene encodes CDR1 MGHDK and CDR2 SYGVNS. V was pared by 6 bases and J by 3 bases, with 18 bases between. The CDR3 DNA reads as TGTGCCAGCAGGGGAGGGGGGAGAGGAAACTACAATGAGCAGTTCTTC. Amino acids: CASRGGGRGNYNEQFF.

This sequence joins TRBV7-9 and TRBJ2-7, with 9 bases fitting TRBD2. This CDR3 spans 15 amino acids. The J segment lost 1 base and the V segment lost 5 bases, leaving 6 bases of the junction unmatched. Per the germline V gene, CDR1 is SEHNR and CDR2 is FQNEAQ (reference sequence). DNA of the CDR3: TGTGCCAGCAGCCTTGTAGCGGGGGCTTCCTACGAGCAGTACTTC. This encodes CASSLVAGASYEQYF.

J is TRBJ1-3 and V is TRBV2; D unclear. The germline V and J ends were trimmed by 3 bases and 4 bases, with 10 bases remaining between them. Germline-derived CDR1 and CDR2 are SNHLY and FYNNEI. This CDR3 has 14 amino acids. The chain's CDR3 is CASSEEVAGNTIYF. The CDR3 region has the DNA TGTGCCAGCAGTGAGGAGGTAGCCGGAAACACCATATATTTT.

The rearrangement uses TRBV5-4 and TRBJ2-5, with a tentative D call TRBD1 (7 bases). CDR3 size: 15 residues. Germline V gene sequence: CDR1 SGHNT, CDR2 YYREEE (reference sequence). The germline V and J ends were trimmed by 4 bases and 5 bases, with 18 bases remaining between them. The CDR3 region has the DNA TGTGCCAGCAGCCGCTCGTTGGCAGGGGGGGAGACCCAGTACTTC. Its protein is CASSRSLAGGETQYF.

This clone appeared a single time. This chain uses TRBV18 with TRBJ1-3, with 9 bases aligning to TRBD1. With 2 bases clipped from V and 4 bases from J, the junction kept 6 bases outside the gene matches. Germline V gene sequence: CDR1 KGHSH, CDR2 LQKENI. The length of the CDR3 is 16 residues. The CDR3 here is CASSPRDRDSGNTIYF. Written as DNA, the CDR3 is TGTGCCAGCTCACCAAGGGACAGGGATTCCGGAAACACCATATATTTT.

The rearrangement links TRBV28 to TRBJ2-3; D remains ambiguous. Per germline, CDR1 MDHEN and CDR2 SYDVKM. CDR3 length: 13 residues. Trimming removed 5 bases from V and 5 bases from J, with 11 bases in between. The CDR3 protein is CASSPPSVDTQYF. The CDR3 DNA reads as TGTGCCAGCAGTCCCCCCTCCGTAGATACGCAGTATTTT.

This clone was detected only a few times. The rearrangement joins TRBV5-1 to TRBJ2-4; 8 positions agree with TRBD2. V lost 4 bases and J lost 0; bases outside the gene matches: 6. This CDR3 spans 16 amino acids. Germline assignment: CDR1 SGHRS and CDR2 YFSETQ. The CDR3 DNA follows: TGCGCCAGCAGCCCGGGGGGGGTTCTAGCCAAAAACATTCAGTACTTC. It is translated as CASSPGGVLAKNIQYF.